This T cell receptor (beta chain) was profiled in a study of blood T cell repertoires in COVID-19. The method was immunoSEQ multiplex PCR; TCRdb's version includes in-frame clones alone and lacks a portion of them. This table holds some 300,000 clones, roughly 91% found once. Recruitment covered about two dozen US areas and drew participants whose ages spanned about 18 to 90 years. Grouping used clinical history reported by participants in a survey and questionnaire. V dropped 6 bases and J dropped 1; count of bases not matched to a gene: 8. Germline V CDR1 and CDR2: MNHEY, SVGEGT. The CDR3 is made up of 16 amino acids.

The material sequenced was PBMCs or T cells enriched from blood (not recorded which). The rearrangement uses TRBV6-2 or TRBV6-3 and TRBJ2-1; 8 nucleotides match TRBD2. The TCR comes from a woman aged 45-59 years who had been exposed to COVID-19. CDR3 amino acids: CASSPSTSGSYNEQFF. DNA of the CDR3: TGTGCCAGCAGCCCATCCACTAGCGGATCCTACAATGAGCAGTTCTTC.